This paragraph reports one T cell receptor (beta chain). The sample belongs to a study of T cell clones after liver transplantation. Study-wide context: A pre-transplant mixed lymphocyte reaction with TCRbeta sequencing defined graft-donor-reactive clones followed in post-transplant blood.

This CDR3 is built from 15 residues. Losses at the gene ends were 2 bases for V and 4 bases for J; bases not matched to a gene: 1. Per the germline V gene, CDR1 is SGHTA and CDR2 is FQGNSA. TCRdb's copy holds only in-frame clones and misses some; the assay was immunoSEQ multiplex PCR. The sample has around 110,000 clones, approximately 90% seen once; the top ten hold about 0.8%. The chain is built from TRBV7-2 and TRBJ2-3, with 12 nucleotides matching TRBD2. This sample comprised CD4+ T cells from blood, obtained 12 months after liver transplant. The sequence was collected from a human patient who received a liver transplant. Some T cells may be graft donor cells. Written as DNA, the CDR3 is TGTGCCAGCAGCTTACCTAGCGGGAGGGCAGATACGCAGTATTTT. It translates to CASSLPSGRADTQYF.